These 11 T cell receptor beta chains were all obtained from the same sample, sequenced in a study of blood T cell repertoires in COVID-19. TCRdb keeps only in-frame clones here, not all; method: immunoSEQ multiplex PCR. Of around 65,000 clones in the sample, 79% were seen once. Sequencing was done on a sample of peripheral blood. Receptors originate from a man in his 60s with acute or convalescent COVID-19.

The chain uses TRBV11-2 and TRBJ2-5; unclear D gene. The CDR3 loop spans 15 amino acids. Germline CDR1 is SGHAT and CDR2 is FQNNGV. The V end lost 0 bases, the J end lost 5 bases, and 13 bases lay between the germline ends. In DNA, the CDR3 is TGTGCCAGCAGCTTAGAGCAGTCCCGTGGCGAGACCCAGTACTTC. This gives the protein CASSLEQSRGETQYF.

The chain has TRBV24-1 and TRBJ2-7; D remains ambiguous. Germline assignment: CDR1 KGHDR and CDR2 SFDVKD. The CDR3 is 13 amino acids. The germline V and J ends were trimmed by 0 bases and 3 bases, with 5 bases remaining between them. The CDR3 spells CATSDLKYYEQYF. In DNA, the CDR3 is TGTGCCACCAGTGATTTGAAATACTACGAGCAGTACTTC.

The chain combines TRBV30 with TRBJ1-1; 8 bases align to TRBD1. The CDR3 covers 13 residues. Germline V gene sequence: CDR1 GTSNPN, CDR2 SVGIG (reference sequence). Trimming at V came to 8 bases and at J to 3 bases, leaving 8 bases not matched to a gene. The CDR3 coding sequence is TGTGCCCGTTCCAGGGGGCGCGACACTGAAGCTTTCTTT. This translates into CARSRGRDTEAFF.

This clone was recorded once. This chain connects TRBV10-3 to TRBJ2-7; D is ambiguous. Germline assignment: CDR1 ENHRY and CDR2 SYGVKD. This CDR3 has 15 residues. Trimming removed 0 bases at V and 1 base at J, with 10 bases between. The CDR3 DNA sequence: TGTGCCATCAGTGAGTCGATTAAACAGTCCTACGAGCAGTACTTC. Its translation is CAISESIKQSYEQYF.

CDR3 in amino acids: CASSFDRVNSPLHF. The CDR3 DNA reads as TGTGCCAGCAGTTTTGACAGGGTCAATTCACCCCTCCACTTT. The rearrangement uses TRBV7-2 and TRBJ1-6; the match to TRBD1 covers 7 bases. Germline CDR1 is SGHTA and CDR2 is FQGNSA. CDR3 length equals 14 residues. The V gene end was trimmed by 6 bases and the J gene end by 7 bases; junction bases not matched to a gene: 6. Full variable domain (outside the CDR3, taken from reference TRBV7-2 and TRBJ1-6): GAGVSQSPSNKVTEKGKDVELRCDPISGHTALYWYRQSLGQGLEFLIYFQGNSAPDKSGLPSDRFSAERTGGSVSTLTIQRTQQEDSAVYLCASSFDRVNSPLHFGNGTRLTVT.

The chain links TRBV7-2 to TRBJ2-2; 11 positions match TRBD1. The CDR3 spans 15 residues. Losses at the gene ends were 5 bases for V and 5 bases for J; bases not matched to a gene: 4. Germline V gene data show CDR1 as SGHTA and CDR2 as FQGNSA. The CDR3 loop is CASSPRDRGTGELFF. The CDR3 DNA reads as TGTGCCAGCAGCCCCCGGGACAGGGGGACCGGGGAGCTGTTTTTT.

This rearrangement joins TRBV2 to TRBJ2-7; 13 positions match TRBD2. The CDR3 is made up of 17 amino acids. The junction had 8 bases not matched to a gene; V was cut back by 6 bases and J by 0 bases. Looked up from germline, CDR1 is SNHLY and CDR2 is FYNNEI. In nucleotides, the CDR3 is TGTGCCAGCAGGCGGACTAGCGGGGGCCTAGTCTCCTACGAGCAGTACTTC. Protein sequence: CASRRTSGGLVSYEQYF. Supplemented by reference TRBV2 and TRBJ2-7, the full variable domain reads EPEVTQTPSHQVTQMGQEVILRCVPISNHLYFYWYRQILGQKVEFLVSFYNNEISEKSEIFDDQFSVERPDGSNFTLKIRSTKLEDSAMYFCASRRTSGGLVSYEQYFGPGTRLTVT.

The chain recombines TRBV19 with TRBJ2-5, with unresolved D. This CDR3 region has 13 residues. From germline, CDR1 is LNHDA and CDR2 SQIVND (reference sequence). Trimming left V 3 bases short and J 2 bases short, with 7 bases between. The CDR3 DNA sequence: TGTGCCAGTAGTATGGGCAGACAAGAGACCCAGTACTTC. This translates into CASSMGRQETQYF.

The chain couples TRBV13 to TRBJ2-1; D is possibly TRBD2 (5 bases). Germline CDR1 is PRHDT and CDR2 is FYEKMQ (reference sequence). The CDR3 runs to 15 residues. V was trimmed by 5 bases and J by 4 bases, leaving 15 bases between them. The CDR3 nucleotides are TGTGCCAGCAGCCCAGAGGGTGGGGAGTACAATGAGCAGTTCTTC. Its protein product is CASSPEGGEYNEQFF.

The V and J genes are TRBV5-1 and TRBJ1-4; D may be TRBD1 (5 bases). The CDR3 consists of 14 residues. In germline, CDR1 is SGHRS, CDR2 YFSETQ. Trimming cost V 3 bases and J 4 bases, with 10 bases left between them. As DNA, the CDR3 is TGCGCCAGCAGCTCGGGAGACAGTAATGAAAAACTGTTTTTT. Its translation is CASSSGDSNEKLFF.

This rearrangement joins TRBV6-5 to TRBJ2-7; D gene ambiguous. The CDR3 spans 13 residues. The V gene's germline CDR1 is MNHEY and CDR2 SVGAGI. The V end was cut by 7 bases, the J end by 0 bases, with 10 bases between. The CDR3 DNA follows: TGTGCCAGCATCAACAGTCTCTCCTACGAGCAGTACTTC. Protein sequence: CASINSLSYEQYF.